A single sample gave rise to the 29 T cell receptor beta chains below, sequenced in a study of circulating CD8 cells and anti-PD-1 response in melanoma. From live CD3+CD8+TCRalphabeta+ cells, four PD-1 and/or TIGIT subsets were sorted. TCR libraries were prepared from 15 ng of total RNA with the QIAseq Immune Repertoire TCR panel. TCRdb analysed the reads with MiXCR anew, one entry per CDR3 protein. This sample has several hundred distinct CDR3 sequences, with less than 6% found just once. Specimen: CD8+ T cells from PBMCs, collected at baseline or after one month of anti-PD-1 therapy (not recorded which). These receptors originate from a human donor with melanoma.

The chain has TRBV9 and TRBJ2-1, with unresolved D. This CDR3 has 10 residues. The germline gives CDR1 SGDLS, CDR2 YYNGEE. V lost 5 bases, J lost 15 bases, and 12 bases lay in between. The CDR3 nucleotides are TGTGCCAGCAGGCTTCTGGGTCGGTTCTTC. Translating it yields CASRLLGRFF.

By frequency in the sample, this clonotype is large. The chain carries TRBV19 and TRBJ2-7, with D tentatively TRBD1 (6 bases). CDR3 length equals 13 residues. CDR1 is LNHDA, CDR2 SQIVND, per germline (reference sequence). V lost 8 bases and J 3 bases, leaving 14 bases between the germline ends. CDR3 sequence reads: CASSRDTDYEQYF. The CDR3 nucleotides are TGTGCCAGTTCCCGGGACACCGACTACGAGCAGTACTTC. The full variable domain, in which reference TRBV19 and TRBJ2-7 provide the parts outside the CDR3, is DGGITQSPKYLFRKEGQNVTLSCEQNLNHDAMYWYRQDPGQGLRLIYYSQIVNDFQKGDIAEGYSVSREKKESFPLTVTSAQKNPTAFYLCASSRDTDYEQYFGPGTRLTVT.

In its sample, this clonotype ranks as medium-sized. The V gene is TRBV7-2, the J gene TRBJ2-7, with D possibly TRBD2 on 6 matching bases. The germline gives CDR1 SGHTA, CDR2 FQGNSA. CDR3 length equals 16 residues. Trimming took 1 base from V and 0 from J, leaving 13 bases between them. In nucleotides, the CDR3 is TGTGCCAGCAGCTTAGATAGCGGCGAGACCTCCTACGAGCAGTACTTC. Its protein is CASSLDSGETSYEQYF. Looking up the rest from reference TRBV7-2 and TRBJ2-7 gives the full variable domain: GAGVSQSPSNKVTEKGKDVELRCDPISGHTALYWYRQSLGQGLEFLIYFQGNSAPDKSGLPSDRFSAERTGGSVSTLTIQRTQQEDSAVYLCASSLDSGETSYEQYFGPGTRLTVT.

By share of the sample, this clonotype is large. The J gene is TRBJ1-6, the V gene TRBV2, with D possibly TRBD1 on 6 matching bases. The CDR3 runs to 14 residues. Germline-derived CDR1 and CDR2 are SNHLY and FYNNEI. V was pared by 3 bases and J by 7 bases, with 10 bases between. CDR3 amino acids: CASSEAGVNSPLHF. CDR3 nucleotide sequence: TGTGCCAGCAGTGAGGCAGGGGTCAATTCACCCCTCCACTTT.

This clonotype ranks as large (0.1 to 1%). J is TRBJ2-1 and V is TRBV6-5; 10 bases are a match to TRBD2. V gave up 3 bases and J gave up 4 bases; unmatched junction bases: 3. The CDR3 runs to 15 residues. Per germline, CDR1 MNHEY and CDR2 SVGAGI. CDR3 sequence: CASSYLAGEYNEQFF. As DNA, the CDR3 is TGTGCCAGCAGTTATCTAGCGGGGGAGTACAATGAGCAGTTCTTC.

This chain links TRBV27 with TRBJ2-7, with D possibly matching TRBD2 (6 bases). The V gene's germline CDR1 is MNHEY and CDR2 SMNVEV (reference sequence). This CDR3 is built from 13 residues. Trimming stripped 2 bases from V and 4 bases from J, with 9 bases between. The CDR3 spells CASSLGTFYEQYF. The CDR3 DNA follows: TGTGCCAGCAGTTTAGGGACTTTTTACGAGCAGTACTTC.

By share, this clonotype ranks as medium-sized. V gene TRBV27 combines with J gene TRBJ2-4; D tentatively reads TRBD1 or TRBD2 (5 bases each). CDR1 is MNHEY, CDR2 SMNVEV, per germline (reference sequence). CDR3 length: 16 amino acids. With 4 bases removed from V and 1 base from J, the gap between germline ends came to 14 bases. The CDR3 is CASSSWDGWAKNIQYF. For the CDR3, the DNA is TGTGCCAGCAGTTCTTGGGACGGGTGGGCCAAAAACATTCAGTACTTC.

In this sample, this clonotype is large (0.1 to 1%). The chain is built from TRBV5-4 and TRBJ2-3, with no clear D. The CDR3 spans 12 residues. Germline V gene sequence: CDR1 SGHNT, CDR2 YYREEE (reference sequence). V shed 0 bases and J shed 5 bases, with 4 bases lying between them. CDR3 DNA sequence: TGTGCCAGCAGCTTGGGAGGAGATACGCAGTATTTT. It specifies CASSLGGDTQYF.

This clonotype qualifies as medium-sized. The chain uses TRBV27 and TRBJ2-7; tentatively, D is TRBD1 (6 bases). This CDR3 spans 16 amino acids. Trimming removed 2 bases at V and 4 bases at J, with 18 bases between. The germline V gene encodes CDR1 MNHEY and CDR2 SMNVEV (reference sequence). The DNA for the CDR3 is TGTGCCAGCAGTTTAGGGGCGCGGGCAGGGGTATACGAGCAGTACTTC. It is translated as CASSLGARAGVYEQYF.

By sample share, this clonotype is medium-sized. The rearrangement joins TRBV7-2 to TRBJ2-7, with a tentative D call TRBD1 (5 bases). V lost 3 bases to trimming and J lost 2 bases, with 20 bases between them. Germline CDR1 SGHTA, CDR2 FQGNSA. CDR3 length: 17 amino acids. CDR3 nucleotide sequence: TGTGCCAGCAGCTTGGAAGGTCTGGAGACAGTGGCCTACGAGCAGTACTTC. The encoded protein is CASSLEGLETVAYEQYF.

The CDR3 reads CSAQPDRGTLEYEQYF. The CDR3 DNA reads as TGCAGTGCCCAACCAGACAGGGGTACTTTGGAGTACGAGCAGTACTTC. The V and J genes are TRBV20-1 and TRBJ2-7; 8 positions agree with TRBD1. Germline V gene data show CDR1 as DFQATT and CDR2 as SNEGSKA (reference sequence). This CDR3 spans 16 amino acids. J gave up 4 bases and V 6 bases, and 17 bases lay outside the gene matches.

This clonotype is labeled large. The chain uses TRBV2 and TRBJ1-1; D is unclear. The CDR3 contains 12 residues. Trimming removed 1 base at V and 6 bases at J, with 6 bases between. From germline, CDR1 is SNHLY and CDR2 FYNNEI. The CDR3, as DNA: TGTGCCAGCAGTGAAGAAAGGGCTGAAGCTTTCTTT. Its protein product is CASSEERAEAFF.

Relative to its sample, this clonotype is large. The CDR3 coding sequence is TGTGCCAGCAGTGAATGGGATACGCAGTATTTT. Translated, it gives CASSEWDTQYF. The chain recombines TRBV25-1 with TRBJ2-3; D is undetermined. Germline V gene data show CDR1 as MGHDK and CDR2 as SYGVNS. The CDR3 runs 11 residues. Trimming stripped 1 base from V and 6 bases from J, with 2 bases between.

This clonotype is categorized as medium-sized. The chain has TRBV24-1 and TRBJ2-7, with 7 bases aligning to TRBD1. The CDR3 runs to 13 residues. Losses at the gene ends were 7 bases for V and 5 bases for J; bases not matched to a gene: 7. Germline CDR1 is KGHDR and CDR2 is SFDVKD. The CDR3 DNA reads TGTGCCACCAGCCTACAGGGGAGCCACGAGCAGTACTTC. Residues: CATSLQGSHEQYF.

This clonotype is categorized as medium-sized. This chain joins TRBV27 and TRBJ2-7; D is tentatively TRBD1 or TRBD2 (5 bases each). V was shortened by 5 bases and J by 3 bases, with 14 bases between the two germline ends. This CDR3 has 14 residues. Germline CDR1 is MNHEY and CDR2 is SMNVEV (reference sequence). The CDR3 DNA reads as TGTGCCAGCAGTACCGGACGGGACGTCTACGAGCAGTACTTC. It translates to CASSTGRDVYEQYF.

Relative to its sample, this clonotype is large (0.1 to 1%). The V gene is TRBV5-5, the J gene TRBJ1-6, with 7 nucleotides matching TRBD1. This CDR3 is 15 amino acids long. Trimming took 1 base from V and 10 from J; bases not matched to a gene: 8. Germline loops: CDR1 SGHKS, CDR2 YYEKEE (reference sequence). CDR3 DNA: TGTGCCAGCAGCTTGTGGGCAGGGGGTGGATCACCCCTCCACTTT. Residues: CASSLWAGGGSPLHF.

This clonotype is termed large. The J gene is TRBJ2-4, the V gene TRBV28; D is ambiguous. Germline V gives CDR1 MDHEN, CDR2 SYDVKM. The CDR3 totals 14 residues. The V gene lost 6 bases and the J gene lost 1 base, with 10 bases spanning the gap. In nucleotides, the CDR3 is TGTGCCAGCAGCACTGATGATGCCAAAAACATTCAGTACTTC. Translating it yields CASSTDDAKNIQYF.

By its share, this clonotype is large. This chain connects TRBV19 to TRBJ2-7, with TRBD1 identical over 8 bases. Losses at the gene ends were 3 bases for V and 3 bases for J; bases not matched to a gene: 4. CDR3 length equals 14 residues. Germline V gives CDR1 LNHDA, CDR2 SQIVND (reference sequence). The CDR3 DNA sequence: TGTGCCAGTAGTATTACAGGGGGTATCTACGAGCAGTACTTC. It yields the protein CASSITGGIYEQYF. The complete variable domain, with remaining parts taken from reference TRBV19 and TRBJ2-7, reads DGGITQSPKYLFRKEGQNVTLSCEQNLNHDAMYWYRQDPGQGLRLIYYSQIVNDFQKGDIAEGYSVSREKKESFPLTVTSAQKNPTAFYLCASSITGGIYEQYFGPGTRLTVT.

This clonotype is termed large. The chain couples TRBV6-5 to TRBJ1-4, with 7 bases aligning to TRBD1. J gave up 0 bases and V 5 bases, and 3 bases lay outside the gene matches. CDR3 length equals 15 residues. Germline V gene data show CDR1 as MNHEY and CDR2 as SVGAGI. This CDR3 is CASSPGQATNEKLFF. The CDR3 bases are TGTGCCAGCAGTCCTGGACAGGCAACTAATGAAAAACTGTTTTTT.

In this sample, this clonotype is medium-sized. The chain links TRBV29-1 to TRBJ2-1; D uncertain. Germline V CDR1 and CDR2: SQVTM, ANQGSEA. Trimming cost V 3 bases and J 8 bases, with 5 bases left between them. The CDR3 totals 10 residues. The CDR3 spells CSVDRDEQFF. DNA for the CDR3: TGCAGCGTTGATAGAGATGAGCAGTTCTTC.

By its share, this clonotype is medium-sized. V is TRBV19 and J is TRBJ1-5; D remains ambiguous. The CDR3 runs 14 residues. CDR1 and CDR2 from the germline V gene are LNHDA and SQIVND (reference sequence). V lost 5 bases and J lost 5, with 13 bases in between. CDR3 amino acids: CASSFRQLDQPQHF. The CDR3, as DNA: TGTGCCAGTAGTTTCCGCCAGCTGGATCAGCCCCAGCATTTT.

This clonotype was detected only a few times. V usage is TRBV13 and J usage is TRBJ1-4; D ambiguous. Germline V gene sequence: CDR1 PRHDT, CDR2 FYEKMQ (reference sequence). Deletions cut 3 bases from V and 3 bases from J, with 8 bases between. This CDR3 is 14 amino acids long. DNA of the CDR3: TGTGCCAGCAGCTTTCGGGCAGCTAATGAAAAACTGTTTTTT. Its protein product is CASSFRAANEKLFF.

In its sample, this clonotype ranks as medium-sized. V usage is TRBV21-1 and J usage is TRBJ2-3; the table names TRBD1, a call not compared with the DNA. TRBV21-1 is designated a pseudogene. The CDR3 contains 15 residues. This chain's CDR3 is CASSKEQGEGDTQYF. Here the CDR3 DNA reads TGTGCCAGCAGCAAAGAACAGGGTGAGGGCGATACGCAGTATTTT.

Within the sample, this clonotype is medium-sized. The V gene is TRBV2, the J gene TRBJ1-5, with D possibly being TRBD1 (6 bases). This CDR3 contains 15 residues. CDR1 and CDR2 (germline): SNHLY, FYNNEI. The ends were cut back, 5 bases at V and 1 base at J, with 12 bases in the middle. The CDR3, as DNA: TGTGCCAGCAGTCGACAGGAACTAAGCAATCAGCCCCAGCATTTT. Translating gives CASSRQELSNQPQHF.

Relative to its sample, this clonotype is large. The chain joins TRBV19 to TRBJ2-7; 7 nucleotides line up with TRBD1. The CDR3 is 13 residues long. In germline, CDR1 is LNHDA, CDR2 SQIVND (reference sequence). J gave up 7 bases and V 5 bases, and 8 bases lay outside the gene matches. The CDR3 spells CASSLGTAVEQYF. Written as DNA, the CDR3 is TGTGCCAGTAGTTTGGGGACAGCGGTAGAGCAGTACTTC.

This clonotype is classed as medium-sized. CDR3 in amino acids: CASSEWRTGHSPLHF. The CDR3 region has the DNA TGTGCCAGCAGTGAATGGCGGACAGGGCATTCACCCCTCCACTTT. The J gene is TRBJ1-6, the V gene TRBV25-1, with 8 bases that match TRBD1. J gave up 8 bases and V 1 base, and 4 bases lay outside the gene matches. The CDR3 covers 15 residues. Germline CDR1 reads MGHDK; CDR2 reads SYGVNS.

Points on this clonotype: This may come from a read error, since a much larger clone is one base off. Here the CDR3 omits its conserved ending phenylalanine or tryptophan, so a read error is the likely source. The chain links TRBV5-5 to TRBJ2-1; D is ambiguous. Germline values: CDR1 SGHKS, CDR2 YYEKEE (reference sequence). The CDR3 runs to 16 residues. V was clipped by 0 bases and J by 7 bases, with 17 bases between them. CDR3 amino acids: CASSLGLSGFGNEQFY. CDR3 coding DNA: TGTGCCAGCAGCTTGGGTTTGTCCGGATTCGGGAATGAGCAGTTCTAC.

This clonotype is large in the sample. This chain joins TRBV28 and TRBJ2-1; D unclear. V lost 6 bases to trimming and J lost 9 bases, with 9 bases between them. The CDR3 has 11 residues. Germline V CDR1 and CDR2: MDHEN, SYDVKM. The CDR3 here is CASSPDIEQFF. The CDR3 coding sequence is TGTGCCAGCAGCCCAGACATTGAGCAGTTCTTC.

This clonotype is classed as large. This chain uses TRBV19 with TRBJ1-1; D is undetermined. Trimming stripped 5 bases from V and 2 bases from J, with 6 bases between. In germline, CDR1 is LNHDA, CDR2 SQIVND (reference sequence). The CDR3 runs 12 residues. CDR3 sequence (DNA): TGTGCCAGTAGTGCCGTTAACACTGAAGCTTTCTTT. Protein sequence: CASSAVNTEAFF.